This T cell receptor beta chain was retrieved from a study of Graves' ophthalmopathy and Graves' hyperthyroidism. CDR3 length: 11 amino acids. V lost 4 bases, J lost 6 bases, and 9 bases lay in between. CDR1 SQVTM and CDR2 ANQGSEA come from the germline V gene. Amplification of TCR beta CDR3 regions used RNA transcripts. Scientists carried out first-round RT-PCR using HTBI primers and then a second-round multiplex PCR. One entry per CDR3 protein results from TCRdb running MiXCR on the multiplex PCR reads. The sample records approximately 700,000 distinct CDR3 sequences, just over 40% being singletons. Having ophthalmopathy, the donors showed moderate-to-severe activity, CAS ≥3 and NOSPECS ≥4, with disease lasting under 3 months.

The sequencing sample was made of peripheral blood. V and J are TRBV29-1 and TRBJ1-1; D gene ambiguous. This clonotype was obtained from an adult man with Graves' ophthalmopathy. Here the CDR3 reads CSVVRGAEAFF. CDR3 in DNA: TGCAGCGTTGTTCGCGGGGCTGAAGCTTTCTTT.